These 14 T cell receptor beta chains were sequenced from one sample in a study of T-cell memory formation after mild COVID-19. In TCRdb, the 5' RACE reads were re-called with MiXCR into one record per CDR3 protein. Counted here are around 450,000 distinct CDR3 sequences, around 20% occurring once; the ten biggest clones make up about 8.1%. Input material: PBMCs or a T cell subset sorted from them (not recorded which). Receptor source: an adult woman who had mild COVID-19 (a few samples of this study predate the infection). Cell type and time point are not known.

V usage is TRBV9 and J usage is TRBJ2-2; weak D call: TRBD1 (5 bases). Germline-derived CDR1 and CDR2 are SGDLS and YYNGEE. The V end was cut by 4 bases, the J end by 2 bases, with 15 bases between. CDR3 length equals 16 residues. DNA for the CDR3: TGTGCCAGCAGCCCCCTATCAGGGTATAACACCGGGGAGCTGTTTTTT. This gives the protein CASSPLSGYNTGELFF.

This clonotype has at least ten counts. The chain has TRBV3-1 and TRBJ2-3, with 7 bases matching TRBD2. The germline V gene encodes CDR1 LGHDT and CDR2 YNNKEL (reference sequence). V shed 4 bases and J 2 bases; nucleotides not matched to a gene: 18. This CDR3 has 19 residues. The CDR3 DNA reads as TGTGCCAGCAGCCGTCTCACCCTAGCCGGGGGGTCGCCCACAGATACGCAGTATTTT. Amino acid sequence: CASSRLTLAGGSPTDTQYF.

This clonotype occurred a few times. J is TRBJ2-1 and V is TRBV24-1, with D unresolved. V was trimmed by 1 base and J by 0 bases, leaving 9 bases between them. This CDR3 is built from 16 residues. Per the germline V gene, CDR1 is KGHDR and CDR2 is SFDVKD. CDR3 sequence (DNA): TGTGCCACCAGTGATTTAAGGGAAAGCTCCTACAATGAGCAGTTCTTC. Translation gives CATSDLRESSYNEQFF.

This clonotype has at least ten counts. The V call is TRBV4-3, the J call TRBJ2-5, with a weak D call TRBD1 (6 bases). The germline gives CDR1 LGHNA, CDR2 YSLEER. Between the trimmed V and J ends, which lost 4 bases and 2 bases, there was a span of 14 bases. The CDR3 contains 15 residues. The CDR3 DNA reads TGCGCCAGCAGCCCCTCCGGTAGGGGGCAAGAGACCCAGTACTTC. This translates into CASSPSGRGQETQYF.

The CDR3 protein is CATSDPGRDTGELFF. In DNA form, the CDR3 reads TGTGCCACCAGTGATCCCGGCCGGGACACCGGGGAGCTGTTTTTT. The chain is built from TRBV24-1 and TRBJ2-2; D not certain. Trimming shortened V by 3 bases and J by 3 bases, and 10 bases separated the two germline ends. The CDR3 is made up of 15 amino acids. Germline CDR1 is KGHDR and CDR2 is SFDVKD.

The sample holds many counts of this clonotype. This chain joins TRBV15 and TRBJ2-5; D not resolved. This CDR3 comprises 13 residues. Trimming took off 0 bases at V and 4 bases at J, with 6 bases between the two ends. Per the germline V gene, CDR1 is LNHNV and CDR2 is YYDKDF (reference sequence). CDR3 DNA sequence: TGTGCCACCAGCAGAGATCTTGGAGAGACCCAGTACTTC. It specifies CATSRDLGETQYF.

This chain links TRBV29-1 with TRBJ2-3; D may be TRBD1 or TRBD2 (5 bases each). The CDR3 spans 12 residues. CDR1 is SQVTM and CDR2 is ANQGSEA in the germline V gene. Trimming took 7 bases from V and 4 from J, leaving 12 bases between them. CDR3 coding DNA: TGCAGCGCTGAGGGACGTTCAGATACGCAGTATTTT. It translates to CSAEGRSDTQYF.

This sequence joins TRBV12-3 or TRBV12-4 and TRBJ1-1, with D perhaps matching TRBD1 (5 bases). The CDR3 has 12 residues. Trimming took 6 bases from V and 6 from J, leaving 11 bases between them. Written as DNA, the CDR3 is TGTGCCAGCAGAACCCAGGGTTCTGAAGCTTTCTTT. This gives the protein CASRTQGSEAFF.

The chain carries TRBV4-3 and TRBJ2-7; weak D call: TRBD1 (6 bases). The germline gives CDR1 LGHNA, CDR2 YSLEER. The CDR3 totals 15 residues. V shed 4 bases and J shed 3 bases, with 16 bases lying between them. The CDR3 DNA is TGCGCCAGCAGCCGGAAAAGTAGGGGGAACTACGAGCAGTACTTC. This sequence encodes CASSRKSRGNYEQYF.

This chain connects TRBV20-1 to TRBJ2-7, with D maybe TRBD2 (5 bases). The CDR3 is 13 amino acids. The V gene's germline CDR1 is DFQATT and CDR2 SNEGSKA (reference sequence). The V end was cut by 3 bases, the J end by 5 bases, with 14 bases between. As DNA, the CDR3 is TGCAGTGCTAGTGGCCTAGCCTGGAACGAGCAGTACTTC. As protein: CSASGLAWNEQYF.

The chain uses TRBV6-5 and TRBJ1-2, with 7 bases lining up with TRBD1. Germline V gene data show CDR1 as MNHEY and CDR2 as SVGAGI. The CDR3 totals 12 residues. Losses at the gene ends were 7 bases for V and 8 bases for J; bases not matched to a gene: 7. The DNA for the CDR3 is TGTGCCAGCAATTCGACAGGGTCCGGCTACACCTTC. Its translation is CASNSTGSGYTF.

This clonotype has just a few counts. The chain is built from TRBV11-2 and TRBJ1-4; D not certain. CDR1 is SGHAT and CDR2 is FQNNGV in the germline V gene. V lost 6 bases and J lost 5, with 16 bases in between. The CDR3 runs 15 residues. The CDR3 sequence is CASSPPPGRNEKLFF. CDR3 bases: TGTGCCAGCAGTCCGCCCCCCGGGAGAAATGAAAAACTGTTTTTT. Looking up the rest from reference TRBV11-2 and TRBJ1-4 gives the full variable domain: EAGVAQSPRYKIIEKRQSVAFWCNPISGHATLYWYQQILGQGPKLLIQFQNNGVVDDSQLPKDRFSAERLKGVDSTLKIQPAKLEDSAVYLCASSPPPGRNEKLFFGSGTQLSVL.

This clonotype was picked up a small number of times. V gene TRBV7-9 combines with J gene TRBJ1-5; D is unclear. CDR1 is SEHNR and CDR2 is FQNEAQ in the germline V gene (reference sequence). V was pared by 3 bases and J by 4 bases, with 7 bases between. There are 13 residues in the CDR3. The chain's CDR3 is CASSLRPNQPQHF. CDR3 in DNA: TGTGCCAGCAGCTTGAGGCCTAATCAGCCCCAGCATTTT.

This clonotype was seen a handful of times. J is TRBJ2-1 and V is TRBV3-1, with D perhaps matching TRBD1 (6 bases). Trimming left V 4 bases short and J 9 bases short, with 10 bases between. This CDR3 has 12 amino acids. Germline CDR1 is LGHDT and CDR2 is YNNKEL (reference sequence). The CDR3 nucleotides are TGTGCCAGCAGCCTTGTGGGGGCTGAGCAGTTCTTC. This sequence encodes CASSLVGAEQFF.